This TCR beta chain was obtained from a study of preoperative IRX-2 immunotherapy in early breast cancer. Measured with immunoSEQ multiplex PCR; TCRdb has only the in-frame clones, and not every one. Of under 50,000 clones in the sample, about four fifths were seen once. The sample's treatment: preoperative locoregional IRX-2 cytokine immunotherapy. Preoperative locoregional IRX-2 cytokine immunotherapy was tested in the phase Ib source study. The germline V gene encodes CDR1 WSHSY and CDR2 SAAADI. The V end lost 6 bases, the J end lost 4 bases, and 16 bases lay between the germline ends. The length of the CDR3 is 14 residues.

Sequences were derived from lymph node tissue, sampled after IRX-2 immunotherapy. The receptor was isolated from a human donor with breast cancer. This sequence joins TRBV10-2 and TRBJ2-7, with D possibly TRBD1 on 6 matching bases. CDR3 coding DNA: TGCGCCAGCAGCCTCAACTTCGACAGGTACGAGCAGTACTTC. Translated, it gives CASSLNFDRYEQYF.